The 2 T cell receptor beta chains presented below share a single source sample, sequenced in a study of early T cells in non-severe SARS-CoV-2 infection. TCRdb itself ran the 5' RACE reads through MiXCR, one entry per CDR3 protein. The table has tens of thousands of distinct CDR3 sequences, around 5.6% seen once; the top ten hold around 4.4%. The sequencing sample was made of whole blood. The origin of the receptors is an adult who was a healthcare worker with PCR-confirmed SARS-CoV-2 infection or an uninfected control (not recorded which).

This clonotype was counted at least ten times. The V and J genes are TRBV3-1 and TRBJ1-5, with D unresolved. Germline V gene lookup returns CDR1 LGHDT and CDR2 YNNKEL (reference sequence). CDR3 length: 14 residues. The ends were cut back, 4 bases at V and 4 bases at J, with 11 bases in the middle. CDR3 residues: CASSPWSENQPQHF. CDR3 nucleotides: TGTGCCAGCAGCCCCTGGTCAGAGAATCAGCCCCAGCATTTT.

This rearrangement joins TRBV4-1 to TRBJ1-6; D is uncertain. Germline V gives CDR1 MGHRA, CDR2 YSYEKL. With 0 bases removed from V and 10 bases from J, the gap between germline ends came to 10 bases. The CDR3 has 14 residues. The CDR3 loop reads CASSQEAVSSPLHF. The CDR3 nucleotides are TGCGCCAGCAGCCAAGAGGCAGTGTCCTCACCCCTCCACTTT.